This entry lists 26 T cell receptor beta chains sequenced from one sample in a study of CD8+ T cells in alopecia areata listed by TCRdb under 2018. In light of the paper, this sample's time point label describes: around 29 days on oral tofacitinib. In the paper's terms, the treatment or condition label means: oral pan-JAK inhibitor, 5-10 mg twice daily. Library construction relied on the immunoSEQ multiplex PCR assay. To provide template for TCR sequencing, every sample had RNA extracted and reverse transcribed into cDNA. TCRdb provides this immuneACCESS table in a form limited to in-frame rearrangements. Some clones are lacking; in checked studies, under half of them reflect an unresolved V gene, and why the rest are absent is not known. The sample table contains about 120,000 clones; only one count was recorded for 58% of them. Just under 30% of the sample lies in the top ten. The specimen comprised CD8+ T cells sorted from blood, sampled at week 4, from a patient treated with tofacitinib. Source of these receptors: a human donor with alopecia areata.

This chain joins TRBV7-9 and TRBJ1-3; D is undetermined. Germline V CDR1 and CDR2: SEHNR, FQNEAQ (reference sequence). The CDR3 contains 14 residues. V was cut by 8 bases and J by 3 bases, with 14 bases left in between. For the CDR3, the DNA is TGTGCCAGCCCCCCGGAGATCCTTGGAAACACCATATATTTT. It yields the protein CASPPEILGNTIYF.

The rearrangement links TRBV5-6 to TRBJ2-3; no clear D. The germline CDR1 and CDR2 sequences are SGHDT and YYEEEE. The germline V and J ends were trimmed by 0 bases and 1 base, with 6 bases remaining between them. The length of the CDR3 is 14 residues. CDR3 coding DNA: TGTGCCAGCAGCTTGGGGCGCGGCACAGATACGCAGTATTTT. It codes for CASSLGRGTDTQYF.

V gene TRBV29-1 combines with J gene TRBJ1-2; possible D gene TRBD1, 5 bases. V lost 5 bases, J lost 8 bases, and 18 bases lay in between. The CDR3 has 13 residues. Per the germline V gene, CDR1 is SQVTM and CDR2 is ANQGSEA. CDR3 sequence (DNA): TGCAGCGTTTACGATCCAGGGTGGGGCGGCTACACCTTC. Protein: CSVYDPGWGGYTF.

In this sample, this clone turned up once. In DNA, the CDR3 is TGTGCCAGCAGCTTACTCCCCACAGGGTCCTTTGAGCAGTTCTTC. This codes for CASSLLPTGSFEQFF. The chain combines TRBV7-9 with TRBJ2-1; TRBD1 is a possible D gene (6 bases). CDR1 is SEHNR and CDR2 is FQNEAQ in the germline V gene (reference sequence). The CDR3 runs 15 residues. Trimming pared 2 bases from V and 9 bases from J, leaving 17 bases between.

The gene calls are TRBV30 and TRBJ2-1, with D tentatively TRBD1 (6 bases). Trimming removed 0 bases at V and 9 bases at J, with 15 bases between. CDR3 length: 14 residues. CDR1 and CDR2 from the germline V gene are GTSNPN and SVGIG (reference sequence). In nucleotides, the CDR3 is TGTGCCTGGAGTGTGGGGGCAGGGGCCAGTGAGCAGTTCTTC. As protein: CAWSVGAGASEQFF. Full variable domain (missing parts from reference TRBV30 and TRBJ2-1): SQTIHQWPATLVQPVGSPLSLECTVEGTSNPNLYWYRQAAGRGLQLLFYSVGIGQISSEVPQNLSASRPQDRQFILSSKKLLLSDSGFYLCAWSVGAGASEQFFGPGTRLTVL.

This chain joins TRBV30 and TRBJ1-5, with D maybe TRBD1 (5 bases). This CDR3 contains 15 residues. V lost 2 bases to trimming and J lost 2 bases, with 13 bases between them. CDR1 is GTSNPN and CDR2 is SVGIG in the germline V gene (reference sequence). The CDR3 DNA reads TGTGCCTGGAGTCACTGGCAGGGCGGCAATCAGCCCCAGCATTTT. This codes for CAWSHWQGGNQPQHF.

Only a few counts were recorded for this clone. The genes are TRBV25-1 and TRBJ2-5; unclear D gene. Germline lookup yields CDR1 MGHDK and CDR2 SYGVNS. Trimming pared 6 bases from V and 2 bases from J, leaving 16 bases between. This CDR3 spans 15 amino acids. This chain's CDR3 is CASSATPLPQETQYF. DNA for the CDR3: TGTGCCAGCAGCGCCACACCTTTACCACAAGAGACCCAGTACTTC.

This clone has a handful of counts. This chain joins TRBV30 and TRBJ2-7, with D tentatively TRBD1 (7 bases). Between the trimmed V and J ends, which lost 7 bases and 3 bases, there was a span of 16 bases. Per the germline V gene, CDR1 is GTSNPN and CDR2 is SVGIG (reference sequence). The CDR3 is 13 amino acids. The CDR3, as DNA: TGTGCCTCCGGCGGGCAGGGGGGCTACGAGCAGTACTTC. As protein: CASGGQGGYEQYF.

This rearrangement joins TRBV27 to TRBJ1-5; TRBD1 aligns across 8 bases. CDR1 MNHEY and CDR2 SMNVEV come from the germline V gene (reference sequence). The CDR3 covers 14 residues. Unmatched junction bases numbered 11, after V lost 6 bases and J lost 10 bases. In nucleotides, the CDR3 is TGTGCCAGCAGCCCAACAGGGGGTGTAGTTCCCCAGCATTTT. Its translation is CASSPTGGVVPQHF.

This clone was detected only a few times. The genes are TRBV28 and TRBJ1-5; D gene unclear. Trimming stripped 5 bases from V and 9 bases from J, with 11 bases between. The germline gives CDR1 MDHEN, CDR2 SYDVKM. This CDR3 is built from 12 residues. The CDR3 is CASSMGFGPQHF. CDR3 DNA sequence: TGTGCCAGCAGTATGGGGTTTGGGCCCCAGCATTTT. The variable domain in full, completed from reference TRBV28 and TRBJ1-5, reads DVKVTQSSRYLVKRTGEKVFLECVQDMDHENMFWYRQDPGLGLRLIYFSYDVKMKEKGDIPEGYSVSREKKERFSLILESASTNQTSMYLCASSMGFGPQHFGDGTRLSIL.

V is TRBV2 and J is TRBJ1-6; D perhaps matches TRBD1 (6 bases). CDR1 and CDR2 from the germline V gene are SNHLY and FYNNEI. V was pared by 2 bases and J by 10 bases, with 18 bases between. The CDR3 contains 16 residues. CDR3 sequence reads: CASSERGRGFFSPLHF. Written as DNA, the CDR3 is TGTGCCAGCAGTGAAAGGGGGAGAGGCTTTTTCTCACCCCTCCACTTT.

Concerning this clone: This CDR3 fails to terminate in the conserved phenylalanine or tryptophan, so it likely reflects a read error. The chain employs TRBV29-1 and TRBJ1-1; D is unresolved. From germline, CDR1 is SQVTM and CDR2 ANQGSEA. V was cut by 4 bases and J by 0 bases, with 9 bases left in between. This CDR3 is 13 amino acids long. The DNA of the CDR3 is TGCAGCGTTGTCGAGGGAATGAACACTGAAGCTTTCCTT. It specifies CSVVEGMNTEAFL.

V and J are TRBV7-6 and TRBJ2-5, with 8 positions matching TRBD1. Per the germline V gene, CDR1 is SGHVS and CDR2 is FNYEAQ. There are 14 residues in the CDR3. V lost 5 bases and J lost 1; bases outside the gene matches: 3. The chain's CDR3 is CASSLDRGQETQYF. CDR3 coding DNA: TGTGCCAGCAGCCTAGACAGGGGCCAAGAGACCCAGTACTTC. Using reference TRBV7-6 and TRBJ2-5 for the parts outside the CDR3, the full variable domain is GAGVSQSPRYKVTKRGQDVALRCDPISGHVSLYWYRQALGQGPEFLTYFNYEAQQDKSGLPNDRFSAERPEGSISTLTIQRTEQRDSAMYRCASSLDRGQETQYFGPGTRLLVL.

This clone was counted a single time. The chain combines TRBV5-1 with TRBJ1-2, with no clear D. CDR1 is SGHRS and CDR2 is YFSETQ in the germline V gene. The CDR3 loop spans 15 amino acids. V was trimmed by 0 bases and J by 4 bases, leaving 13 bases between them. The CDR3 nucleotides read TGCGCCAGCAGCTTGGAGGGAGGAATAAGCTATGGCTACACCTTC. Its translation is CASSLEGGISYGYTF.

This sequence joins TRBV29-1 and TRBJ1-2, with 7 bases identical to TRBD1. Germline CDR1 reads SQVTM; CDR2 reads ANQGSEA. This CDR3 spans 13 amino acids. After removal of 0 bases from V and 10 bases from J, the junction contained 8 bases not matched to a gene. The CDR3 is CSVEEADREYYTF. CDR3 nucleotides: TGCAGCGTTGAAGAAGCCGACAGGGAGTACTACACCTTC.

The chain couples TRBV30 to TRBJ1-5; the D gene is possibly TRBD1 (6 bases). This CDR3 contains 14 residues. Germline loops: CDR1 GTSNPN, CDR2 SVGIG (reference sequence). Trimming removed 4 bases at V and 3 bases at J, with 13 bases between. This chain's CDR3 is CAWNFGGPNQPQHF. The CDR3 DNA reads TGTGCCTGGAATTTTGGGGGGCCCAATCAGCCCCAGCATTTT.

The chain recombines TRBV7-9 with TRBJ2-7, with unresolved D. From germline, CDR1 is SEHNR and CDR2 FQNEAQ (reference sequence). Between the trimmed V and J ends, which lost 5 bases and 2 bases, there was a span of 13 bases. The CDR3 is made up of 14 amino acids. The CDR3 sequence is CASSAVEGPYEQYF. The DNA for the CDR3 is TGTGCCAGCAGCGCCGTCGAAGGCCCCTACGAGCAGTACTTC. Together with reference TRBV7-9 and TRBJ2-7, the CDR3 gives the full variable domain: DTGVSQNPRHKITKRGQNVTFRCDPISEHNRLYWYRQTLGQGPEFLTYFQNEAQLEKSRLLSDRFSAERPKGSFSTLEIQRTEQGDSAMYLCASSAVEGPYEQYFGPGTRLTVT.

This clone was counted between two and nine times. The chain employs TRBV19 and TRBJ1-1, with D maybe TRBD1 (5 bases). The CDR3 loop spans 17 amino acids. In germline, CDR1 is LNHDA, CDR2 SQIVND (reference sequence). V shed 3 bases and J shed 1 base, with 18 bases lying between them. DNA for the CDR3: TGTGCCAGTAGTATTCTCCTGGGGCGCAACTCGAACACTGAAGCTTTCTTT. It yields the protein CASSILLGRNSNTEAFF.

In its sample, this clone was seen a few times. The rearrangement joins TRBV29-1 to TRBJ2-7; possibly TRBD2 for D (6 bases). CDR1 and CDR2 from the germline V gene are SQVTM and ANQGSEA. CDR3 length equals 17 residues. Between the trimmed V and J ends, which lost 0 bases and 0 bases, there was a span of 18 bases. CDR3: CSVEDGIGGHGSYEQYF. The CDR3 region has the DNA TGCAGCGTTGAAGACGGAATCGGGGGTCACGGCTCCTACGAGCAGTACTTC.

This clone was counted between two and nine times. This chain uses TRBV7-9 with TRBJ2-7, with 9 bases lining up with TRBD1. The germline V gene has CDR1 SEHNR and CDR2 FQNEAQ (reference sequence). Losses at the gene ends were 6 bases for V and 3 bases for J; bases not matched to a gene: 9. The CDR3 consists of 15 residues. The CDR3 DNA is TGTGCCAGCAGTCCGCCGGGACAGGGATTCTACGAGCAGTACTTC. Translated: CASSPPGQGFYEQYF.

Here the CDR3 DNA reads TGCAGCGTTGAAGCGTCCGGACTAGAGATTGATGAGCAGTTCTTC. Translation: CSVEASGLEIDEQFF. The rearrangement joins TRBV29-1 to TRBJ2-1; 7 bases agree with TRBD2. This CDR3 has 15 amino acids. Germline CDR1 is SQVTM and CDR2 is ANQGSEA. V lost 1 base and J lost 8; bases outside the gene matches: 11.

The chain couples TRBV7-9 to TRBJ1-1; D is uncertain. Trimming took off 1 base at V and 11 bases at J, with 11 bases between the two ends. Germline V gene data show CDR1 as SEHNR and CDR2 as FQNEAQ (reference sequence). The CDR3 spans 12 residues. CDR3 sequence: CASSLVVAGAFF. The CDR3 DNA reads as TGTGCCAGCAGCTTAGTAGTTGCCGGGGCTTTCTTT.

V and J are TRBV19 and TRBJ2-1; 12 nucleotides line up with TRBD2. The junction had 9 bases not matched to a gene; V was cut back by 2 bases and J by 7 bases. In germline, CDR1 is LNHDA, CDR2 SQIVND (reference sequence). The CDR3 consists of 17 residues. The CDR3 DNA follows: TGTGCCAGTAGTATAACTAGCGGGGGGTTTAGTACTAATGAGCAGTTCTTC. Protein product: CASSITSGGFSTNEQFF.

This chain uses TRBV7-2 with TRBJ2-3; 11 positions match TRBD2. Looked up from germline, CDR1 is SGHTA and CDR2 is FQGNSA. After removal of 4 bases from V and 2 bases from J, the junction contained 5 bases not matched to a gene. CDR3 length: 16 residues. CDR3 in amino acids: CASSSGLAVHTDTQYF. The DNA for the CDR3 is TGTGCCAGCAGCTCGGGACTAGCGGTACACACAGATACGCAGTATTTT.

CDR3: CASSQEQTQYF. Here the CDR3 DNA reads TGTGCCAGCAGCCAAGAACAGACCCAGTACTTC. V usage is TRBV14 and J usage is TRBJ2-5; D remains ambiguous. The CDR3 consists of 11 residues. CDR1 and CDR2 (germline): SGHDN, FVKESK. V lost 0 bases and J 6 bases, leaving 2 bases between the germline ends.

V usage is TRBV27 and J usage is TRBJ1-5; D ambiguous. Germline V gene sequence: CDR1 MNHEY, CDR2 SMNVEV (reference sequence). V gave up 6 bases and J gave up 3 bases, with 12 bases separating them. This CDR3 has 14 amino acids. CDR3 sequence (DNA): TGTGCCAGCAGCGCTGGGAGTACCAATCAGCCCCAGCATTTT. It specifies CASSAGSTNQPQHF.